Listed here is a single T cell receptor (beta chain). This entry belongs to a study of blood T cell repertoires in COVID-19. Study-wide context: Samples taken during acute and convalescent COVID-19 were collected in the United States, Italy and Spain. PBMCs, B-cell-depleted T cells, or T cells provided the cDNA or gDNA that made up the material.

Germline V gives CDR1 SGHRS, CDR2 YFSETQ. CDR3 length: 14 residues. Trimming removed 0 bases at V and 7 bases at J, with 8 bases between. Original processing notes: Estimated nucleated cell counts came from reference gene primer amplification. Repertoires were generated with immunoSEQ multiplex PCR, while TCRdb's copy carries only in-frame clones and drops some. D and trimming come from the DNA, and the V and J calls and clone size come from that table. This table holds under 60,000 clones, 75% to 90% found once. The material sequenced was peripheral blood. This sequence joins TRBV5-1 and TRBJ1-6, with D hard to call. This sequence originates from a man between 65 and 85 years old with acute or convalescent COVID-19. CDR3 bases: TGCGCCAGCAGCTTGGTGGTCCAGAATTCACCCCTCCACTTT. Amino acid sequence: CASSLVVQNSPLHF.